What follows is one T cell receptor beta chain and its context. CDR3 size: 16 residues. The junction had 10 bases not matched to a gene; V was cut back by 5 bases and J by 4 bases. The germline V gene has CDR1 LNHNV and CDR2 YYDKDF (reference sequence). The data are from a study of blood T cell repertoires in COVID-19. Study in general: In each case, the material was cDNA or gDNA derived from T cells, B-cell-depleted T cells, or PBMCs.

Data came from immunoSEQ multiplex PCR; TCRdb stores just in-frame clones and leaves some out. The sample contains about 150,000 clones, 84% of which appear only once. The sequence came from a woman aged 80 or older with COVID-19, enrolled during active disease. The chain carries TRBV15 and TRBJ1-3; 8 positions match TRBD1. Input material: peripheral blood. CDR3 nucleotide sequence: TGTGCCACCAGCGAAACAGGGGGAGTAACGGGAAACACCATATATTTT. Residues: CATSETGGVTGNTIYF.